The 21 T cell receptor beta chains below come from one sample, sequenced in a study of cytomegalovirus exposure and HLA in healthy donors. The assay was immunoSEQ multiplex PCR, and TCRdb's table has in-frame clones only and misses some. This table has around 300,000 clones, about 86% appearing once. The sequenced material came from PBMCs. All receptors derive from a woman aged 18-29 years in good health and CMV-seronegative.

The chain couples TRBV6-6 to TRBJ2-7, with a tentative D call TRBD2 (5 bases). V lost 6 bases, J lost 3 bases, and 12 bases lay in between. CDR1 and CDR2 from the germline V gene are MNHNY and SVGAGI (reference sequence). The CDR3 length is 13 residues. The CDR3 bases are TGTGCCAGCAGCTTCAAGGACTTCTACGAGCAGTACTTC. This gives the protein CASSFKDFYEQYF.

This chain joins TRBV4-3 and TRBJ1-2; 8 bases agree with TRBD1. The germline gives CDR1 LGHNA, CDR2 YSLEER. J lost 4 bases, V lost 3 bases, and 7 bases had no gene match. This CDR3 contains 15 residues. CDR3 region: CASSQRQGAIYGYTF. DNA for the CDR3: TGCGCCAGCAGCCAGCGGCAGGGGGCAATCTATGGCTACACCTTC.

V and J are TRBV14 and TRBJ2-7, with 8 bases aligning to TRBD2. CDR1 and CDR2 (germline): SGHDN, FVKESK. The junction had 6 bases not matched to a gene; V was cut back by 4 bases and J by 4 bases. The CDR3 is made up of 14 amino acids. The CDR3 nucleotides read TGTGCCAGCAGCCCCCGGGAGGGAAGGTACGAGCAGTACTTC. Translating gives CASSPREGRYEQYF.

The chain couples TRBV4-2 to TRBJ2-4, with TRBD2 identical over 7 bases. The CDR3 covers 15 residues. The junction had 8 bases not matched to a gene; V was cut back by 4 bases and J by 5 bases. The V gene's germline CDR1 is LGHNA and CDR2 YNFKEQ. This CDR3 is CASSLTTGRENIQYF. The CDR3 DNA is TGTGCCAGCAGCCTGACGACGGGGAGGGAAAACATTCAGTACTTC.

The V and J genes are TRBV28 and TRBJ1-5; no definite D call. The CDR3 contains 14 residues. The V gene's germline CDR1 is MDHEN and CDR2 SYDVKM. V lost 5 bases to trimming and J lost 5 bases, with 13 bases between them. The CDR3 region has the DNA TGTGCCAGCAGTGTACCGTCCCCGGATCAGCCCCAGCATTTT. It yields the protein CASSVPSPDQPQHF.

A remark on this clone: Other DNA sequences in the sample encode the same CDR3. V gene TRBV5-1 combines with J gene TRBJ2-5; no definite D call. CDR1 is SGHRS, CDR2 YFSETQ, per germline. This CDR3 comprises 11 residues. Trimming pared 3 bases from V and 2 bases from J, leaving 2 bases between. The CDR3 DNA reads TGCGCCAGCAGCTCACAAGAGACCCAGTACTTC. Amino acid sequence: CASSSQETQYF.

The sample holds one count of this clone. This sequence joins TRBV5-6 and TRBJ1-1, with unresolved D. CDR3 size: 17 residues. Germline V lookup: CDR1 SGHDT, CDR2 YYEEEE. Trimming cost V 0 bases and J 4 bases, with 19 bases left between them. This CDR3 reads CASSLEYAYPWSTEAFF. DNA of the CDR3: TGTGCCAGCAGCTTGGAGTATGCATACCCTTGGAGCACTGAAGCTTTCTTT.

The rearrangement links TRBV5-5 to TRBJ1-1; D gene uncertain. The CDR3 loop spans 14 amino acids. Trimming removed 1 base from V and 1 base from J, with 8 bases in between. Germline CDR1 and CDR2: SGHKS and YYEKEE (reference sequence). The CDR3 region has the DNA TGTGCCAGCAGCTTGAGCCGGGAGAACACTGAAGCTTTCTTT. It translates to CASSLSRENTEAFF.

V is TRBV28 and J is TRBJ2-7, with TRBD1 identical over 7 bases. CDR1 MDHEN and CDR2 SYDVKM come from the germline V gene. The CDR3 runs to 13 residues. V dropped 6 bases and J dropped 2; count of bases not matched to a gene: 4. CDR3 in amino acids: CASSRDSPYEQYF. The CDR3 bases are TGTGCCAGCAGCCGGGACAGTCCCTACGAGCAGTACTTC.

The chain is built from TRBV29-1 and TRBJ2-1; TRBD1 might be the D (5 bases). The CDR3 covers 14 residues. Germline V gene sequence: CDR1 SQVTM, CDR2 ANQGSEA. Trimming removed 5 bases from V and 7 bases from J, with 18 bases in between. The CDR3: CSVKLVGRLNEQFF. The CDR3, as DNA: TGCAGCGTTAAATTGGTGGGGCGGTTGAATGAGCAGTTCTTC.

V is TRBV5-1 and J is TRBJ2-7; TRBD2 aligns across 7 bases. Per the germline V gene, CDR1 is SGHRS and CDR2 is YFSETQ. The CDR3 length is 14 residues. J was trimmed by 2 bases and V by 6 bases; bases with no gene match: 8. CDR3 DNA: TGCGCCAGCACGCCGAGCGGGAACACCTACGAGCAGTACTTC. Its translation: CASTPSGNTYEQYF.

The CDR3 protein is CASSLKKLTSGGTGEQFF. The CDR3 region has the DNA TGTGCCAGCAGCTTAAAGAAGCTGACTAGCGGGGGAACGGGTGAGCAGTTCTTC. The chain recombines TRBV7-3 with TRBJ2-1; 12 nucleotides align to TRBD2. In germline, CDR1 is SGHTA, CDR2 FQGTGA. The CDR3 contains 18 residues. V was pared by 1 base and J by 9 bases, with 13 bases of the junction left unmatched.

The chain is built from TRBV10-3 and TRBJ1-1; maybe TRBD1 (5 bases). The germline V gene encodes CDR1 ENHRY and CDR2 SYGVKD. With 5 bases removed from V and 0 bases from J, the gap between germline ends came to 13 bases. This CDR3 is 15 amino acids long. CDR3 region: CAISYGQAMNTEAFF. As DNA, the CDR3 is TGTGCCATCAGTTACGGACAAGCTATGAACACTGAAGCTTTCTTT.

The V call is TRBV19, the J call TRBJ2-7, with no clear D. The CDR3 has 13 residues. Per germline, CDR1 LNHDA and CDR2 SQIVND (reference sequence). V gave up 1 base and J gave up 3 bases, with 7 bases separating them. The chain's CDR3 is CASSIVPGYEQYF. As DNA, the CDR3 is TGTGCCAGTAGTATAGTCCCCGGCTACGAGCAGTACTTC.

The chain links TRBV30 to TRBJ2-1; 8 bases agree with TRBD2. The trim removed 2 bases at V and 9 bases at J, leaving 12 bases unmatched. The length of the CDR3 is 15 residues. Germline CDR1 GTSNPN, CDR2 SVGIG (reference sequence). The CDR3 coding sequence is TGTGCCTGGAGTATCCTCGCGGGGGGCGGGGGTGAGCAGTTCTTC. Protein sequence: CAWSILAGGGGEQFF.

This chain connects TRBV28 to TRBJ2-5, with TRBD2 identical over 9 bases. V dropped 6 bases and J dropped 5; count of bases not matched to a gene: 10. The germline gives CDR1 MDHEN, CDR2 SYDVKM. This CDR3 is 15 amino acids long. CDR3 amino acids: CASRSALAGWETQYF. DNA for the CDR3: TGTGCCAGCAGGAGCGCCCTAGCGGGGTGGGAGACCCAGTACTTC.

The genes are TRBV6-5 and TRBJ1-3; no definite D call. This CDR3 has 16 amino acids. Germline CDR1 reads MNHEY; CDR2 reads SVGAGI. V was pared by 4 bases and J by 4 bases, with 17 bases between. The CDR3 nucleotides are TGTGCCAGCAGTTCCCAAAGACGAGCGCCAGGAAACACCATATATTTT. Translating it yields CASSSQRRAPGNTIYF.

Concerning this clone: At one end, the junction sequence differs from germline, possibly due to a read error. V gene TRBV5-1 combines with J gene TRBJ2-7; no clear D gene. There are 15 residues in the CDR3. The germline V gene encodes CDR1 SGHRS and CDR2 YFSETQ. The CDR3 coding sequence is TGCGCCAGCAGTTTGGGTGTAGATTCCCTCTACGAGCAGTACTTC. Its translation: CASSLGVDSLYEQYF.

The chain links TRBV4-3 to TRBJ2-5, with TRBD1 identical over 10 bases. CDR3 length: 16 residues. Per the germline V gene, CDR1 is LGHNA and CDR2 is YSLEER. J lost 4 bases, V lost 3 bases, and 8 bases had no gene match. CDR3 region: CASSQSGTGVGETQYF. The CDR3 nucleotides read TGCGCCAGCAGCCAGTCCGGGACAGGGGTCGGAGAGACCCAGTACTTC.

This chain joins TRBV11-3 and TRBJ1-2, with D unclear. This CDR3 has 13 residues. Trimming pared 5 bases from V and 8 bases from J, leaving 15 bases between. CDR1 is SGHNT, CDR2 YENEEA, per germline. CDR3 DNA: TGTGCCAGCAGCCCCGTTGACCGCGGGGGCTACACCTTC. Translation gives CASSPVDRGGYTF.

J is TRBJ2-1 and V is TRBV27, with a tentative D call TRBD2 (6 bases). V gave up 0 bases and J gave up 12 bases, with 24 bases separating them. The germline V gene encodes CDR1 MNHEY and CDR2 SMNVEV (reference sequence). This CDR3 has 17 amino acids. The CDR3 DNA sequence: TGTGCCAGCAGTTTATCCCCCTGGTCGGGAGTAACGATCGGGCAGTTCTTC. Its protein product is CASSLSPWSGVTIGQFF.